The 23 T cell receptor beta chains below were found in one sample sequenced in a study of cytotoxic CD8 clonotypes in ibrutinib-treated CLL. TCRdb's copy holds only in-frame clones and misses some; the assay was immunoSEQ multiplex PCR. The sample holds 27,000 or so clones, 85% seen once. The source material was PBMCs, sampled after 24 months of ibrutinib treatment. These receptors were obtained from a human donor with chronic lymphocytic leukemia.

This chain joins TRBV27 and TRBJ2-5; 10 nucleotides match TRBD2. This CDR3 spans 18 amino acids. V dropped 2 bases and J dropped 2; count of bases not matched to a gene: 11. Germline CDR1 MNHEY, CDR2 SMNVEV (reference sequence). The CDR3 sequence is CASSLGGTSVGGQETQYF. CDR3 nucleotides: TGTGCCAGCAGTTTAGGGGGGACTAGCGTGGGAGGACAAGAGACCCAGTACTTC.

The chain employs TRBV7-3 and TRBJ2-3; 10 bases agree with TRBD2. The junction had 7 bases not matched to a gene; V was cut back by 6 bases and J by 4 bases. CDR3 length equals 15 residues. Germline CDR1 SGHTA, CDR2 FQGTGA. The CDR3 DNA is TGTGCCAGCAGTATCAGCGGGGGGGTTCCAGATACGCAGTATTTT. Residues: CASSISGGVPDTQYF. Variable domain in full (rest from reference TRBV7-3 and TRBJ2-3): GAGVSQTPSNKVTEKGKYVELRCDPISGHTALYWYRQSLGQGPEFLIYFQGTGAADDSGLPNDRFFAVRPEGSVSTLKIQRTERGDSAVYLCASSISGGVPDTQYFGPGTRLTVL.

This clone was seen a handful of times. CDR3 sequence: CASSLERQGDQPQHF. The CDR3 region has the DNA TGTGCCAGCAGCTTAGAGAGACAGGGCGATCAGCCCCAGCATTTT. The chain has TRBV7-2 and TRBJ1-5; TRBD1 matches at 7 bases. CDR3 length: 15 amino acids. Germline CDR1 is SGHTA and CDR2 is FQGNSA. The junction had 5 bases not matched to a gene; V was cut back by 1 base and J by 5 bases. Based on the CDR3 plus reference TRBV7-2 and TRBJ1-5, the full variable domain is GAGVSQSPSNKVTEKGKDVELRCDPISGHTALYWYRQSLGQGLEFLIYFQGNSAPDKSGLPSDRFSAERTGGSVSTLTIQRTQQEDSAVYLCASSLERQGDQPQHFGDGTRLSIL.

V is TRBV14 and J is TRBJ2-2, with 10 nucleotides matching TRBD1. The germline V gene has CDR1 SGHDN and CDR2 FVKESK. After removal of 2 bases from V and 6 bases from J, the junction contained 9 bases not matched to a gene. This CDR3 region has 17 residues. CDR3: CASSQRRGQGGSGELFF. Here the CDR3 DNA reads TGTGCCAGCAGCCAACGCAGAGGACAGGGGGGGTCCGGGGAGCTGTTTTTT.

The chain links TRBV9 to TRBJ1-3; D is undetermined. Trimming took off 0 bases at V and 4 bases at J, with 8 bases between the two ends. This CDR3 is built from 14 residues. Looked up from germline, CDR1 is SGDLS and CDR2 is YYNGEE. The CDR3 loop reads CASSVGHSGNTIYF. DNA for the CDR3: TGTGCCAGCAGCGTAGGACACAGCGGAAACACCATATATTTT. Filled out from reference TRBV9 and TRBJ1-3, the complete variable domain reads DSGVTQTPKHLITATGQRVTLRCSPRSGDLSVYWYQQSLDQGLQFLIQYYNGEERAKGNILERFSAQQFPDLHSELNLSSLELGDSALYFCASSVGHSGNTIYFGEGSWLTVV.

The rearrangement uses TRBV7-2 and TRBJ2-1; 10 nucleotides match TRBD2. Germline-derived CDR1 and CDR2 are SGHTA and FQGNSA. Trimming at V came to 5 bases and at J to 4 bases, leaving 11 bases not matched to a gene. The CDR3 is 17 amino acids. CDR3 sequence (DNA): TGTGCCAGCAGCCTAGGGGGGCTAGCGGGGGATTACAATGAGCAGTTCTTC. It codes for CASSLGGLAGDYNEQFF.

The chain employs TRBV28 and TRBJ1-2, with 7 nucleotides matching TRBD1. This CDR3 has 16 residues. CDR1 and CDR2 (germline): MDHEN, SYDVKM. J was trimmed by 4 bases and V by 6 bases; bases with no gene match: 14. For the CDR3, the DNA is TGTGCCAGCAGCCTCACTTCAGGGGGGGTAAGCTATGGCTACACCTTC. This gives the protein CASSLTSGGVSYGYTF.

This clone was seen a few times. V is TRBV27 and J is TRBJ1-6; 7 positions agree with TRBD1. Germline loops: CDR1 MNHEY, CDR2 SMNVEV (reference sequence). The CDR3 extends over 18 amino acids. Losses at the gene ends were 6 bases for V and 2 bases for J; bases not matched to a gene: 13. The DNA of the CDR3 is TGTGCCAGCAGCTGGGGAAACAGGGGATCCCCCTATAATTCACCCCTCCACTTT. Residues: CASSWGNRGSPYNSPLHF.

The chain has TRBV18 and TRBJ1-6, with unresolved D. CDR3 size: 19 residues. Looked up from germline, CDR1 is KGHSH and CDR2 is LQKENI. V lost 5 bases and J lost 1, with 21 bases in between. CDR3 region: CASSISRSATDSYNSPLHF. CDR3 bases: TGTGCCAGCTCAATATCACGTTCGGCAACCGATTCCTATAATTCACCCCTCCACTTT.

This sequence joins TRBV9 and TRBJ2-2; no reliable D call. This CDR3 is built from 16 residues. With 4 bases removed from V and 0 bases from J, the gap between germline ends came to 13 bases. Germline-derived CDR1 and CDR2 are SGDLS and YYNGEE. The CDR3 is CASSLWTDANTGELFF. The CDR3 bases are TGTGCCAGCAGCCTTTGGACCGACGCGAACACCGGGGAGCTGTTTTTT.

This clone has more than one count but fewer than ten. The chain couples TRBV7-8 to TRBJ2-5; 7 bases are shared with TRBD1. Per germline, CDR1 SGHVS and CDR2 FQNEAQ. The length of the CDR3 is 14 residues. The ends lost 8 bases at V and 7 bases at J; junction bases unmatched: 13. Here the CDR3 reads CASEDRVARGTQYF. In nucleotides, the CDR3 is TGTGCCAGCGAAGACAGGGTGGCCAGGGGGACCCAGTACTTC. The variable domain in full, completed from reference TRBV7-8 and TRBJ2-5, reads GAGVSQSPRYKVAKRGQDVALRCDPISGHVSLFWYQQALGQGPEFLTYFQNEAQLDKSGLPSDRFFAERPEGSVSTLKIQRTQQEDSAVYLCASEDRVARGTQYFGPGTRLLVL.

The table lists this clone with a few counts. The chain has TRBV11-3 and TRBJ2-7; 11 nucleotides line up with TRBD1. Germline V gene sequence: CDR1 SGHNT, CDR2 YENEEA. V gave up 6 bases and J gave up 3 bases; unmatched junction bases: 4. There are 14 residues in the CDR3. The CDR3 DNA reads as TGTGCCAGCAGGTGGGGGACAGGGGGCTACGAGCAGTACTTC. Translation: CASRWGTGGYEQYF.

This clone appeared a single time. The chain has TRBV7-2 and TRBJ1-5; a weak D match, TRBD1 (5 bases). The CDR3 runs to 16 residues. In germline, CDR1 is SGHTA, CDR2 FQGNSA. V was clipped by 2 bases and J by 2 bases, with 13 bases between them. CDR3 DNA: TGTGCCAGCAGCTTAATTTGGGGCTCGGGCAATCAGCCCCAGCATTTT. Amino acid sequence: CASSLIWGSGNQPQHF.

This clone was observed a single time. V and J are TRBV28 and TRBJ1-2, with D unclear. The germline CDR1 and CDR2 sequences are MDHEN and SYDVKM. This CDR3 has 13 amino acids. The ends were cut back, 3 bases at V and 2 bases at J, with 7 bases in the middle. CDR3 sequence reads: CASSLLGNYGYTF. CDR3 DNA: TGTGCCAGCAGTTTGTTGGGGAACTATGGCTACACCTTC.

The chain couples TRBV11-1 to TRBJ2-4, with TRBD2 matching over 7 bases. The V gene end was trimmed by 5 bases and the J gene end by 0 bases; junction bases not matched to a gene: 7. Germline CDR1 reads SGHAT; CDR2 reads FQDESV (reference sequence). The CDR3 sequence is 16 residues long. CDR3 protein: CASSRGDTLAKNIQYF. CDR3 DNA: TGTGCCAGCAGCCGGGGGGATACGCTAGCCAAAAACATTCAGTACTTC.

The chain recombines TRBV5-1 with TRBJ1-1; D unclear. The CDR3 loop spans 14 amino acids. Germline lookup yields CDR1 SGHRS and CDR2 YFSETQ. V was shortened by 1 base and J by 1 base, with 8 bases between the two germline ends. The CDR3, as DNA: TGCGCCAGCAGCTTGTGGGCCGAGAACACTGAAGCTTTCTTT. This encodes CASSLWAENTEAFF.

The chain carries TRBV30 and TRBJ1-5; D not certain. The V gene lost 1 base and the J gene lost 9 bases, with 16 bases spanning the gap. There are 14 residues in the CDR3. Looked up from germline, CDR1 is GTSNPN and CDR2 is SVGIG (reference sequence). For the CDR3, the DNA is TGTGCCTGGAGTGAAGGATCAGGCCCGGGGCCCCAGCATTTT. This codes for CAWSEGSGPGPQHF.

In its sample, this clone ranks as medium-sized. The genes are TRBV4-1 and TRBJ1-1; TRBD1 might be the D (6 bases). Germline V gene lookup returns CDR1 MGHRA and CDR2 YSYEKL. The V gene lost 4 bases and the J gene lost 5 bases, with 17 bases spanning the gap. This CDR3 has 15 amino acids. CDR3: CASSPYRHRVTEAFF. CDR3 bases: TGCGCCAGCAGCCCTTACAGGCACAGGGTTACTGAAGCTTTCTTT.

The rearrangement links TRBV5-8 to TRBJ2-1; D ambiguous. The CDR3 spans 15 residues. The V end was cut by 7 bases, the J end by 9 bases, with 23 bases between. CDR1 SGHTS and CDR2 YDEGEE come from the germline V gene. This chain's CDR3 is CASGDRWVSRGEQFF. CDR3 in DNA: TGTGCCAGCGGCGACCGGTGGGTGAGTCGAGGTGAGCAGTTCTTC. Drawing the rest from reference TRBV5-8 and TRBJ2-1, the complete variable domain is EAGVTQSPTHLIKTRGQQATLRCSPISGHTSVYWYQQALGLGLQFLLWYDEGEERNRGNFPPRFSGRQFPNYSSELNVNALELEDSALYLCASGDRWVSRGEQFFGPGTRLTVL.

The CDR3 is CASSQLGQPIYYGYTF. As DNA, the CDR3 is TGCGCCAGCAGCCAACTGGGACAGCCGATCTACTATGGCTACACCTTC. The chain uses TRBV4-1 and TRBJ1-2; 7 bases line up with TRBD1. This CDR3 has 16 amino acids. The ends lost 2 bases at V and 3 bases at J; junction bases unmatched: 9. Germline CDR1 and CDR2: MGHRA and YSYEKL.

Remarks on this clone: One end of the junction does not line up with germline, which may come from a read error. This chain links TRBV7-7 with TRBJ1-4, with D possibly TRBD1 on 5 matching bases. There are 15 residues in the CDR3. Germline lookup yields CDR1 SSHAT and CDR2 FNYEAQ (reference sequence). CDR3 amino acids: CASSLTGTSGEKLFF. Here the CDR3 DNA reads TGTGCTAGCAGCTTGACTGGGACCTCGGGGGAAAAACTGTTTTTT. Full variable domain (rest looked up from reference TRBV7-7 and TRBJ1-4): GAGVSQSPRYKVTKRGQDVTLRCDPISSHATLYWYQQALGQGPEFLTYFNYEAQPDKSGLPSDRFSAERPEGSISTLTIQRTEQRDSAMYRCASSLTGTSGEKLFFGSGTQLSVL.

The chain combines TRBV2 with TRBJ1-1; 10 bases match TRBD1. Trimming took 5 bases from V and 3 from J; bases not matched to a gene: 3. Germline V gives CDR1 SNHLY, CDR2 FYNNEI. The CDR3 covers 14 residues. The CDR3: CASSRDRGHTEAFF. CDR3 nucleotides: TGTGCCAGCAGTCGTGACAGGGGGCACACTGAAGCTTTCTTT.

This chain joins TRBV18 and TRBJ1-4; D is perhaps TRBD1 (6 bases). V lost 3 bases and J lost 5, with 13 bases in between. The CDR3 totals 15 residues. Germline CDR1 reads KGHSH; CDR2 reads LQKENI. DNA of the CDR3: TGTGCCAGCTCACCTTCACAGGGAAGAAATGAAAAACTGTTTTTT. Amino acid sequence: CASSPSQGRNEKLFF.